This TCR beta chain derives from a study of cytomegalovirus exposure and HLA in healthy donors. The wider study: Among the 400 or so donors who were genotyped, approximately 76% fell in the genetic ancestry cluster that is associated with self-reported Caucasian donors. Study-level results: The availability of immune exposure information extended only to CMV serostatus. Most TCR sequences showed up rarely, but some public TCRs showed up in many donors.

For this clone: The antigen is unknown.

PCR used 60 Vbeta primers and 13 Jbeta primers. Some clones are missing from TCRdb's copy, which holds only in-frame ones; the method was immunoSEQ multiplex PCR. The sample yields some 200,000 clones, around 74% seen once. V shed 0 bases and J shed 7 bases, with 15 bases lying between them. Germline V gene lookup returns CDR1 SSHAT and CDR2 FNYEAQ (reference sequence). The CDR3 spans 15 residues. The sample consisted of PBMCs. The rearrangement joins TRBV7-7 to TRBJ2-5; perhaps TRBD1 as D (6 bases). The receptor was isolated from a girl between 10 and 17 years old in good health and CMV-seropositive. CDR3 sequence reads: CASSLAGQSDVTQYF. CDR3 nucleotides: TGTGCCAGCAGCTTAGCCGGACAGTCCGACGTGACCCAGTACTTC.